Below are 24 T cell receptor beta chains sequenced from a single sample in a study of long-term antiretroviral therapy in people with HIV. Run at survey level, the immunoSEQ assay was version v3.0. TCRdb's table, derived via immunoSEQ multiplex PCR, lists solely in-frame clones and lacks some. This sample carries 20,000 to 30,000 clones, just over 85% of them seen once, and the ten largest clones take around a sixth. The specimen was unsorted PBMCs, collected 1.2 years after starting antiretroviral therapy. All receptors come from a man aged 45-60 years with HIV.

The chain joins TRBV7-6 to TRBJ1-6, with D tentatively TRBD1 (5 bases). Trimming pared 5 bases from V and 10 bases from J, leaving 12 bases between. Germline assignment: CDR1 SGHVS and CDR2 FNYEAQ. The CDR3 has 13 amino acids. The DNA for the CDR3 is TGTGCCAGCAGCGCAGGGCAAGCATCACCCCTCCACTTT. It specifies CASSAGQASPLHF.

This rearrangement joins TRBV15 to TRBJ1-1; no reliable D call. V lost 5 bases and J lost 4, with 11 bases in between. Germline CDR1 reads LNHNV; CDR2 reads YYDKDF (reference sequence). The CDR3 is 13 amino acids. The CDR3 DNA follows: TGTGCCACCAGCCCGCGGAGGGTCACTGAAGCTTTCTTT. Its translation is CATSPRRVTEAFF.

The gene calls are TRBV28 and TRBJ1-2; no clear D gene. This CDR3 comprises 14 residues. Germline-derived CDR1 and CDR2 are MDHEN and SYDVKM. Trimming took off 3 bases at V and 0 bases at J, with 8 bases between the two ends. CDR3 coding DNA: TGTGCCAGCAGTTTGTGGGGAACTAACTATGGCTACACCTTC. Amino acid sequence: CASSLWGTNYGYTF.

This chain uses TRBV5-6 with TRBJ2-1; TRBD2 might be the D (6 bases). Germline values: CDR1 SGHDT, CDR2 YYEEEE. There are 13 residues in the CDR3. Trimming removed 0 bases from V and 9 bases from J, with 10 bases in between. CDR3 coding DNA: TGTGCCAGCAGCTTGGAGGCGGGATCTGAGCAGTTCTTC. Its protein is CASSLEAGSEQFF.

The chain combines TRBV7-2 with TRBJ2-7; D is perhaps TRBD1 (5 bases). V was shortened by 4 bases and J by 3 bases, with 13 bases between the two germline ends. The CDR3 covers 14 residues. Germline-derived CDR1 and CDR2 are SGHTA and FQGNSA. CDR3 in DNA: TGTGCCAGCAGCTCCTTCGGCGACAGCTACGAGCAGTACTTC. Translating gives CASSSFGDSYEQYF.

This chain uses TRBV18 with TRBJ1-2; TRBD1 matches 7 bases. This CDR3 is 14 amino acids long. Germline V lookup: CDR1 KGHSH, CDR2 LQKENI. V was pared by 1 base and J by 4 bases, with 3 bases of the junction left unmatched. The CDR3 reads CASSPRGGGYGYTF. The CDR3 DNA is TGTGCCAGCTCACCACGAGGGGGCGGCTATGGCTACACCTTC. The variable domain in full, completed from reference TRBV18 and TRBJ1-2, reads NAGVMQNPRHLVRRRGQEARLRCSPMKGHSHVYWYRQLPEEGLKFMVYLQKENIIDESGMPKERFSAEFPKEGPSILRIQQVVRGDSAAYFCASSPRGGGYGYTFGSGTRLTVV.

The CDR3 nucleotides read TGCGCCAGCAGCGCCGGGACAGTTGGTGTGGGCTATGGCTACACCTTC. As protein: CASSAGTVGVGYGYTF. The rearrangement links TRBV5-1 to TRBJ1-2; 7 bases fit TRBD1. This CDR3 spans 16 amino acids. Germline V gene lookup returns CDR1 SGHRS and CDR2 YFSETQ. V shed 4 bases, J shed 4 bases, and the junction held 13 bases outside the gene matches. The full variable domain, in which reference TRBV5-1 and TRBJ1-2 provide the parts outside the CDR3, is KAGVTQTPRYLIKTRGQQVTLSCSPISGHRSVSWYQQTPGQGLQFLFEYFSETQRNKGNFPGRFSGRQFSNSRSEMNVSTLELGDSALYLCASSAGTVGVGYGYTFGSGTRLTVV.

J is TRBJ1-5 and V is TRBV28; weak D call: TRBD1 (5 bases). CDR1 and CDR2 (germline): MDHEN, SYDVKM. The CDR3 has 14 residues. Trimming removed 5 bases from V and 7 bases from J, with 15 bases in between. CDR3 DNA: TGTGCCAGCAGTCTGGGGGGGAAAAACCAGCCCCAGCATTTT. This sequence encodes CASSLGGKNQPQHF.

This chain uses TRBV5-1 with TRBJ1-1; possible D gene TRBD1, 6 bases. Trimming took off 4 bases at V and 6 bases at J, with 13 bases between the two ends. The CDR3 is 13 amino acids. Germline-derived CDR1 and CDR2 are SGHRS and YFSETQ. The CDR3 sequence is CASSERGAAEAFF. The CDR3 DNA follows: TGCGCCAGCAGCGAACGGGGGGCTGCTGAAGCTTTCTTT.

The rearrangement joins TRBV5-1 to TRBJ2-7, with D hard to call. The CDR3 spans 15 residues. Between the trimmed V and J ends, which lost 4 bases and 3 bases, there was a span of 17 bases. The germline CDR1 and CDR2 sequences are SGHRS and YFSETQ. The CDR3, as DNA: TGCGCCAGCAGCCCGGATGTGGGTTCTCTCTACGAGCAGTACTTC. It specifies CASSPDVGSLYEQYF.

The chain recombines TRBV2 with TRBJ2-7; possibly TRBD1 for D (6 bases). The CDR3 extends over 14 amino acids. Germline V lookup: CDR1 SNHLY, CDR2 FYNNEI. Trimming stripped 5 bases from V and 0 bases from J, with 11 bases between. DNA of the CDR3: TGTGCCAGCAGTTCACAGGGTGACTCCTACGAGCAGTACTTC. Protein sequence: CASSSQGDSYEQYF.

This chain joins TRBV7-6 and TRBJ2-7, with D maybe TRBD1 (6 bases). The CDR3 length is 15 residues. Looked up from germline, CDR1 is SGHVS and CDR2 is FNYEAQ. V gave up 4 bases and J gave up 3 bases, with 16 bases separating them. The CDR3, as DNA: TGTGCCAGCAGCTCCGACAGGCCGGGGTTCTACGAGCAGTACTTC. Translated, it gives CASSSDRPGFYEQYF.

The V gene is TRBV9, the J gene TRBJ2-7; D call uncertain. Trimming took off 0 bases at V and 2 bases at J, with 9 bases between the two ends. CDR1 is SGDLS and CDR2 is YYNGEE in the germline V gene. CDR3 length: 14 residues. Here the CDR3 DNA reads TGTGCCAGCAGCGTAGCCCCAGGAGCCTACGAGCAGTACTTC. Its translation is CASSVAPGAYEQYF.

This chain links TRBV19 with TRBJ2-7; D ambiguous. The CDR3 has 13 amino acids. Germline V CDR1 and CDR2: LNHDA, SQIVND (reference sequence). The V and J ends lost 2 bases and 1 base respectively, with 6 bases between them. CDR3 nucleotide sequence: TGTGCCAGTAGTATAAGTCCATCCTACGAGCAGTACTTC. This encodes CASSISPSYEQYF.

In its sample, this clone was seen once. The chain joins TRBV6-5 to TRBJ1-1; D ambiguous. Germline V CDR1 and CDR2: MNHEY, SVGAGI. The CDR3 totals 12 residues. V was clipped by 8 bases and J by 5 bases, with 12 bases between them. The CDR3 reads CASLRAGTEAFF. The CDR3 DNA is TGTGCCAGCCTTAGGGCGGGGACTGAAGCTTTCTTT.

This clone was picked up a small number of times. The chain uses TRBV19 and TRBJ2-7, with D unresolved. V lost 2 bases and J 2 bases, leaving 13 bases between the germline ends. The CDR3 contains 15 residues. The V gene's germline CDR1 is LNHDA and CDR2 SQIVND (reference sequence). In DNA form, the CDR3 reads TGTGCCAGTAGTATATGGCCCGTTTGGGCCTACGAGCAGTACTTC. This translates into CASSIWPVWAYEQYF. Based on the CDR3 plus reference TRBV19 and TRBJ2-7, the full variable domain is DGGITQSPKYLFRKEGQNVTLSCEQNLNHDAMYWYRQDPGQGLRLIYYSQIVNDFQKGDIAEGYSVSREKKESFPLTVTSAQKNPTAFYLCASSIWPVWAYEQYFGPGTRLTVT.

This clone was picked up one time. The chain combines TRBV10-1 with TRBJ2-2; the D call may be TRBD1 or TRBD2 (6 bases each). Trimming left V 0 bases short and J 5 bases short, with 10 bases between. Germline V gene data show CDR1 as WNHNN and CDR2 as SYGVQD (reference sequence). This CDR3 spans 15 amino acids. This CDR3 is CASSESRGQTGELFF. DNA for the CDR3: TGCGCCAGCAGTGAGTCCCGGGGGCAAACCGGGGAGCTGTTTTTT.

J is TRBJ2-1 and V is TRBV28; TRBD1 is a possible D gene (5 bases). Trimming stripped 7 bases from V and 0 bases from J, with 10 bases between. The V gene's germline CDR1 is MDHEN and CDR2 SYDVKM. This CDR3 spans 14 amino acids. The CDR3 DNA follows: TGTGCCAGCACATTGACAGTCTCCTACAATGAGCAGTTCTTC. Residues: CASTLTVSYNEQFF. The full variable domain, completed using reference TRBV28 and TRBJ2-1, is DVKVTQSSRYLVKRTGEKVFLECVQDMDHENMFWYRQDPGLGLRLIYFSYDVKMKEKGDIPEGYSVSREKKERFSLILESASTNQTSMYLCASTLTVSYNEQFFGPGTRLTVL.

This chain joins TRBV30 and TRBJ1-2; D is undetermined. Germline CDR1 reads GTSNPN; CDR2 reads SVGIG (reference sequence). The CDR3 has 11 residues. V dropped 5 bases and J dropped 0 bases, with 4 bases sitting between them. CDR3 in DNA: TGTGCCTGGGGTACTAACTATGGCTACACCTTC. Its translation is CAWGTNYGYTF. The full variable domain, its missing parts supplied by reference TRBV30 and TRBJ1-2, is SQTIHQWPATLVQPVGSPLSLECTVEGTSNPNLYWYRQAAGRGLQLLFYSVGIGQISSEVPQNLSASRPQDRQFILSSKKLLLSDSGFYLCAWGTNYGYTFGSGTRLTVV.

This clone was observed a handful of times. The chain combines TRBV2 with TRBJ1-5, with TRBD1 identical over 8 bases. CDR3 size: 14 residues. Germline assignment: CDR1 SNHLY and CDR2 FYNNEI. The ends lost 5 bases at V and 4 bases at J; junction bases unmatched: 4. This chain's CDR3 is CASSRTGINQPQHF. In DNA form, the CDR3 reads TGTGCCAGCAGTCGGACAGGGATAAATCAGCCCCAGCATTTT.

J is TRBJ2-6 and V is TRBV2; D gene uncertain. The V end was cut by 4 bases, the J end by 0 bases, with 13 bases between. The CDR3 contains 17 residues. Germline lookup yields CDR1 SNHLY and CDR2 FYNNEI. CDR3 nucleotides: TGTGCCAGCAGTGCGCGGCAGCCTAGCTCTGGGGCCAACGTCCTGACTTTC. Its translation is CASSARQPSSGANVLTF.

This clone was seen only a few times. The J gene is TRBJ1-2, the V gene TRBV19; no reliable D call. This CDR3 has 13 residues. V lost 3 bases to trimming and J lost 3 bases, with 8 bases between them. Germline-derived CDR1 and CDR2 are LNHDA and SQIVND (reference sequence). Here the CDR3 DNA reads TGTGCCAGTAGTATCAACAGCTACTATGGCTACACCTTC. Its translation is CASSINSYYGYTF.

The chain has TRBV5-1 and TRBJ2-7; perhaps TRBD2 as D (6 bases). Germline values: CDR1 SGHRS, CDR2 YFSETQ. The CDR3 runs to 13 residues. The ends were cut back, 5 bases at V and 0 bases at J, with 9 bases in the middle. CDR3 amino acids: CASRPGGSYEQYF. For the CDR3, the DNA is TGCGCCAGCAGGCCCGGGGGCTCCTACGAGCAGTACTTC. The whole variable domain, remainder taken from reference TRBV5-1 and TRBJ2-7, is KAGVTQTPRYLIKTRGQQVTLSCSPISGHRSVSWYQQTPGQGLQFLFEYFSETQRNKGNFPGRFSGRQFSNSRSEMNVSTLELGDSALYLCASRPGGSYEQYFGPGTRLTVT.

The V call is TRBV5-4, the J call TRBJ2-7; TRBD1 is a possible D gene (6 bases). Trimming took off 4 bases at V and 3 bases at J, with 14 bases between the two ends. Germline V lookup: CDR1 SGHNT, CDR2 YYREEE (reference sequence). There are 14 residues in the CDR3. The DNA for the CDR3 is TGTGCCAGCAGCCCCCGGGACAACGTCTACGAGCAGTACTTC. This translates into CASSPRDNVYEQYF.